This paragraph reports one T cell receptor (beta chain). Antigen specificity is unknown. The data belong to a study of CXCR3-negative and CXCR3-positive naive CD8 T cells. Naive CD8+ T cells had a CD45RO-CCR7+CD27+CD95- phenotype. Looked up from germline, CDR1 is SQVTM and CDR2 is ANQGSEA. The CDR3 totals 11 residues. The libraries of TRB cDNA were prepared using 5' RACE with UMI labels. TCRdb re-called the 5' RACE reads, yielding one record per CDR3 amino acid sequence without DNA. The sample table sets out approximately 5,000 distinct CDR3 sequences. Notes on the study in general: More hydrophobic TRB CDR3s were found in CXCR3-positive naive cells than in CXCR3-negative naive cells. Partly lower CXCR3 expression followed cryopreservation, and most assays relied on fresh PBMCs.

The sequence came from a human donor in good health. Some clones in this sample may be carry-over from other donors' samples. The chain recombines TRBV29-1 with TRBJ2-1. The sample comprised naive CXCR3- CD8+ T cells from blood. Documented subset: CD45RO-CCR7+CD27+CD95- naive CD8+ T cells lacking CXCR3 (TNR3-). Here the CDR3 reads CSVDLIGEQFF.